This T cell receptor (beta chain) was sequenced during a study of memory CD4+ T cells and cytomegalovirus serostatus. Comment on this clone: Its antigen is undetermined.

In the original workflow: Out-of-frame sequences were removed, leaving 2,000,000 or so distinct TCRbeta sequences. Generated by immunoSEQ multiplex PCR, the TCRdb table keeps only in-frame clones and is missing some. V and J calls and clone size are as listed in that table; D and trimming were resolved from the DNA. The data hold tens of thousands of clones, with roughly 82% observed a single time. Study-level results: CMV serostatus prediction reached median AUC approximately 0.96, or 0.89 with US-trained model.

The sort gate was single viable CD3+CD4+CD8-CD45RO+ cells for memory CD4+ T cells. The sequence came from an adult in good health and CMV-seronegative. Sequenced input: memory CD4+ T cells from blood.

This CDR3 reads CASSPRVGVSGELFF. The CDR3 nucleotides read TGCGCCAGCAGCCCGAGAGTGGGGGTCTCCGGGGAGCTGTTTTTT. The V gene is TRBV4-3, the J gene TRBJ2-2; tentatively, D is TRBD1 or TRBD2 (5 bases each). This CDR3 is 15 amino acids long. CDR1 LGHNA and CDR2 YSLEER come from the germline V gene. With 4 bases removed from V and 6 bases from J, the gap between germline ends came to 15 bases.